The next 4 T cell receptor beta chains were all read from a single sample in a study of blood T cell repertoires in COVID-19 (dated by TCRdb to about 2020). Libraries came from the immunoSEQ multiplex PCR assay. TCRdb re-hosts the immuneACCESS table, in-frame sequences only. Its copies lack some clones; in the studies checked, an unresolved V gene accounts for under half of them, and the cause for the rest is not known. This sample comprises fewer than 350,000 clones, approximately 90% of them detected only once. Of the sample, 5.5% to 7% falls within the top ten clones. Sequenced material: PBMCs or T cells enriched from blood (not recorded which). Receptors originate from a woman aged 40 to 50 who had recovered from COVID-19.

The chain couples TRBV10-2 to TRBJ2-5, with D possibly TRBD2 on 5 matching bases. Germline V gives CDR1 WSHSY, CDR2 SAAADI. This CDR3 has 12 amino acids. V was shortened by 7 bases and J by 10 bases, with 16 bases between the two germline ends. CDR3 residues: CASTDWPVNQYF. The DNA for the CDR3 is TGCGCCAGCACGGACTGGCCGGTGAACCAGTACTTC.

The rearrangement links TRBV15 to TRBJ2-1; D is undetermined. This CDR3 region has 13 residues. Trimming took 0 bases from V and 8 from J, leaving 8 bases between them. Germline-derived CDR1 and CDR2 are LNHNV and YYDKDF (reference sequence). In DNA, the CDR3 is TGTGCCACCAGCAGAGATTGGAGCTATGAGCAGTTCTTC. As protein: CATSRDWSYEQFF.

The gene calls are TRBV4-2 and TRBJ1-2; 10 bases are a match to TRBD1. J lost 4 bases, V lost 0 bases, and 8 bases had no gene match. The CDR3 consists of 17 residues. Per germline, CDR1 LGHNA and CDR2 YNFKEQ. The CDR3 loop reads CASSQDILGDRGYGYTF. In nucleotides, the CDR3 is TGTGCCAGCAGCCAAGATATACTGGGGGACAGGGGCTATGGCTACACCTTC.

This chain connects TRBV7-2 to TRBJ2-2, with TRBD2 matching over 7 bases. This CDR3 spans 14 amino acids. The germline gives CDR1 SGHTA, CDR2 FQGNSA. J was trimmed by 4 bases and V by 3 bases; bases with no gene match: 2. CDR3 loop: CASSLGGFTGELFF. The CDR3 coding sequence is TGTGCCAGCAGCTTGGGGGGGTTCACCGGGGAGCTGTTTTTT.